A selection of T cell receptor beta chains follows, all from one sample in a study of T cell responses to AZD1222 COVID-19 vaccine. Profiling relied on immunoSEQ multiplex PCR, and the TCRdb table lists in-frame clones only, not all of them. The listing contains about 140,000 clones. The sample was peripheral blood. The receptors were sampled from an adult in good health. Both conserved end residues are part of each CDR3. D genes are given only for firm matches.

>TRBJ1-1|NA|TRBV19
CASNRAANTEAFF
TGTGCCAGTAATCGGGCGGCGAACACTGAAGCTTTCTTT
>TRBJ1-5|NA|TRBV15
CATSSHGVGVEPQHF
TGTGCCACCAGCTCCCACGGGGTCGGGGTCGAGCCCCAGCATTTT
>TRBJ2-1|NA|TRBV6-6
CASRRLLEGAWNEQFF
TGTGCCAGCCGCCGATTGTTGGAGGGGGCTTGGAATGAGCAGTTCTTC
>TRBJ1-1|NA|TRBV19
CASIGGNTEAFF
TGTGCCAGTATAGGAGGGAACACTGAAGCTTTCTTT
>TRBJ2-1|NA|TRBV29-1
CSVERASDEQFF
TGCAGCGTCGAGAGGGCTTCGGATGAGCAGTTCTTC
>TRBJ1-2|NA|TRBV5-3
CARSHGIGVDLWPGGYTF
TGTGCCAGAAGCCATGGGATTGGGGTCGACCTATGGCCAGGAGGCTACACCTTC
>TRBJ2-7|NA|TRBV11-2
CASSLVTYTYEQYF
TGTGCCAGCAGCTTAGTGACTTACACCTACGAGCAGTACTTC
>TRBJ2-5|NA|TRBV7-6
CASSASGMGETQYF
TGTGCCAGCAGCGCATCGGGCATGGGGGAGACCCAGTACTTC
>TRBJ2-2|TRBD2|TRBV7-2
CASSALAGPNTGELFF
TGTGCCAGCAGCGCCTTAGCGGGGCCGAACACCGGGGAGCTGTTTTTT
>TRBJ2-5|NA|TRBV6-2/TRBV6-3
CASSYLNSGRGTQETQYF
TGTGCCAGCAGTTACCTCAACTCCGGCAGGGGAACCCAAGAGACCCAGTACTTC
>TRBJ1-4|NA|TRBV25-1
CASSEVGTEKLFF
TGTGCCAGCAGTGAAGTAGGGACAGAAAAACTGTTTTTT
>TRBJ1-4|NA|TRBV6-5
CASRERSTNEKLFF
TGTGCCAGCAGGGAGCGGTCAACTAATGAAAAACTGTTTTTT
>TRBJ2-7|TRBD1|TRBV19
CASSTGTGSEQYF
TGTGCCAGTAGTACCGGGACAGGGTCCGAGCAGTACTTC
>TRBJ2-3|NA|TRBV12-3/TRBV12-4
CASSPGNTDTQYF
TGTGCCAGCAGCCCCGGGAACACAGATACGCAGTATTTT
>TRBJ1-1|NA|TRBV14
CASSYTGLGTEAFF
TGTGCCAGCAGCTATACAGGATTGGGCACTGAAGCTTTCTTT
>TRBJ1-1|NA|TRBV2
CASSKNRVKGVMNTEAFF
TGTGCCAGCAGTAAAAACAGGGTGAAGGGGGTCATGAACACTGAAGCTTTCTTT
>TRBJ1-2|TRBD1|TRBV29-1
CSVERRPTKDRLRGYTF
TGCAGCGTTGAACGCAGACCCACAAAGGACAGGCTGCGCGGCTACACCTTC
>TRBJ1-4|NA|TRBV18
CASSPPQGRGEKLFF
TGTGCCAGCTCACCACCTCAGGGGCGAGGTGAAAAACTGTTTTTT
>TRBJ2-5|NA|TRBV5-1
CASSPTPGVGETQYF
TGCGCCAGCAGCCCCACCCCCGGGGTAGGGGAGACCCAGTACTTC
>TRBJ1-2|NA|TRBV30
CAWSVRRGPLNGYTF
TGTGCCTGGAGTGTTCGGAGGGGCCCACTTAATGGCTACACCTTC
>TRBJ2-1|TRBD2|TRBV10-3
CATQGLNEQFF
TGTGCCACTCAGGGACTAAATGAGCAGTTCTTC
>TRBJ1-5|NA|TRBV6-2/TRBV6-3
CASTYSGQVEPQHF
TGTGCCAGCACCTACTCCGGGCAGGTGGAGCCCCAGCATTTT
>TRBJ2-7|TRBD1|TRBV7-9
CASSLATGVGYEQYF
TGTGCCAGCAGCTTAGCTACAGGGGTAGGGTACGAGCAGTACTTC
>TRBJ2-3|NA|TRBV12-3/TRBV12-4
CASSLDTQYF
TGTGCCAGCAGTTTAGATACGCAGTATTTT
>TRBJ2-3|TRBD2|TRBV2
CASSSNLAGDTQYF
TGTGCCAGCAGTAGCAACCTAGCGGGAGATACGCAGTATTTT
>TRBJ2-1|NA|TRBV24-1
CATSDVGGTYNEQFF
TGTGCCACCAGTGATGTTGGGGGGACCTACAATGAGCAGTTCTTC
>TRBJ1-2|TRBD1|TRBV30
CAWTGGIYGYTF
TGTGCCTGGACAGGGGGAATCTATGGCTACACCTTC
>TRBJ1-2|TRBD1|TRBV28
CASSPTGAYYGYTF
TGTGCCAGCAGTCCCACAGGGGCTTACTATGGCTACACCTTC
>TRBJ1-2|NA|TRBV5-1
CASSVGPSYGYTF
TGCGCCAGCAGCGTGGGGCCCAGCTATGGCTACACCTTC
>TRBJ2-1|NA|TRBV5-4
CASSLVGGRNEQFF
TGTGCCAGCAGCTTGGTTGGGGGGCGGAATGAGCAGTTCTTC
>TRBJ2-3|NA|TRBV7-3
CASSAHPGSTDTQYF
TGTGCCAGCAGCGCCCACCCGGGAAGCACAGATACGCAGTATTTT
>TRBJ2-7|TRBD1|TRBV5-1
CASSLTPTGTGTYEQYF
TGCGCCAGCAGCTTAACACCAACCGGGACAGGGACCTACGAGCAGTACTTC
>TRBJ2-3|TRBD2|TRBV23-1
CASTQGGRCTDTQYF
TGCGCCAGCACCCAGGGAGGGCGTTGCACAGATACGCAGTATTTT